This is a list of T cell receptor beta chains from one sample in a study of blood T cell repertoires in COVID-19. Generated by immunoSEQ multiplex PCR, the TCRdb table keeps only in-frame clones and is missing some. The sample lists a few hundred thousand clones, approximately 87% occurring once. Sequencing was done on a sample of peripheral blood. The receptor source for this set is a man aged 60 to 75 who had recovered from COVID-19. Both conserved end residues are part of each CDR3. The order of the fields is clone size, V gene, D gene, J gene, CDR3 protein, CDR3 DNA. The D gene is left open where the match is weak. Expanded clones get a size class; other rows say once, few or many, or leave the size out.

.	TRBV7-3	.	TRBJ2-2	CASRSTGMNTGELFF	TGTGCCAGCAGATCCACAGGGATGAACACCGGGGAGCTGTTTTTT
once	TRBV15	TRBD1	TRBJ2-5	CATSGYRDRGKTQYF	TGTGCCACCAGCGGCTACCGGGACAGGGGAAAGACCCAGTACTTC
.	TRBV28	.	TRBJ2-5	CAIGIEGAETQYF	TGTGCCATCGGTATCGAGGGCGCGGAGACCCAGTACTTC
.	TRBV15	.	TRBJ2-3	CATSRDGRTDTQYF	TGTGCCACCAGCAGAGATGGCCGCACAGATACGCAGTATTTT
once	TRBV7-2	TRBD1	TRBJ1-2	CASSPFGGTGEGYTF	TGTGCCAGCAGCCCGTTTGGGGGGACAGGGGAAGGCTACACCTTC
.	TRBV5-6	.	TRBJ2-6	CASFNTPGLLANVLTF	TGTGCCAGCTTCAATACTCCGGGACTTCTGGCCAACGTCCTGACTTTC
.	TRBV27	.	TRBJ1-1	CASSLKGVDLGTEAFF	TGTGCCAGCAGTTTAAAGGGGGTTGATCTGGGCACTGAAGCTTTCTTT
.	TRBV18	.	TRBJ1-4	CASSPLARGVNEKLFF	TGTGCCAGCTCACCCCTAGCCCGGGGGGTTAATGAAAAACTGTTTTTT
.	TRBV7-9	.	TRBJ1-2	CASSPGTNYGYTF	TGTGCCAGCAGCCCCGGGACTAACTATGGCTACACCTTC
.	TRBV7-9	TRBD1	TRBJ1-4	CASSLRQGGEKLFF	TGTGCCAGCAGCTTACGACAGGGAGGTGAAAAACTGTTTTTT
.	TRBV5-4	.	TRBJ1-5	CASSLETQGPQHF	TGTGCCAGCAGCTTGGAGACTCAGGGGCCCCAGCATTTT
.	TRBV7-2	.	TRBJ2-1	CASSLDARSRYNEQFF	TGTGCCAGCAGCTTAGACGCCCGGAGCCGATACAATGAGCAGTTCTTC
.	TRBV24-1	.	TRBJ2-2	CATSDPLQVQNTGELFF	TGTGCCACCAGTGACCCTTTACAAGTCCAGAACACCGGGGAGCTGTTTTTT
once	TRBV10-3	TRBD1	TRBJ1-2	CAISESGTAYGYTF	TGTGCCATCAGTGAGTCGGGGACAGCCTATGGCTACACCTTC
.	TRBV15	.	TRBJ1-5	CATSIGDSDQPQHF	TGTGCCACCAGCATCGGGGATTCCGATCAGCCCCAGCATTTT
.	TRBV3-1/TRBV3-2	TRBD2	TRBJ2-7	CASSQPSGIYEQYF	TGTGCCAGCAGCCAACCTAGCGGTATCTACGAGCAGTACTTC
.	TRBV12-5	.	TRBJ1-1	CASGPGRPEAFF	TGTGCTAGTGGCCCAGGGAGGCCTGAAGCTTTCTTT
.	TRBV5-1	TRBD1	TRBJ2-3	CASSQGQGPDTQYF	TGCGCCAGCAGCCAAGGACAGGGCCCAGATACGCAGTATTTT
.	TRBV12-3/TRBV12-4	.	TRBJ1-2	CASSSGVGYTF	TGTGCCAGCAGTTCAGGGGTGGGCTACACCTTC
.	TRBV3-1/TRBV3-2	.	TRBJ1-2	CASSQDWGSNYGYTF	TGTGCCAGCAGCCAAGATTGGGGCAGTAACTATGGCTACACCTTC
.	TRBV7-2	.	TRBJ1-2	CASSSQQGTSGYTF	TGTGCCAGCAGCTCCCAGCAGGGGACCAGTGGCTACACCTTC
.	TRBV18	TRBD1	TRBJ1-2	CASSPGQGVNYGYTF	TGTGCCAGCTCACCGGGACAGGGGGTAAACTATGGCTACACCTTC
few	TRBV11-3	.	TRBJ2-7	CASSLTGNSYEQYF	TGTGCCAGCAGCTTAACGGGGAACTCCTACGAGCAGTACTTC
.	TRBV18	.	TRBJ1-3	CASSQHQGGSPGNTIYF	TGTGCCAGCTCACAGCACCAGGGCGGCTCCCCTGGAAACACCATATATTTT
.	TRBV27	TRBD1	TRBJ1-1	CASSSGTGAGIQDTEAFF	TGTGCCAGCAGTTCAGGGACAGGCGCCGGGATCCAGGACACTGAAGCTTTCTTT
.	TRBV5-1	TRBD1	TRBJ2-7	CASRTRGQPTSYEQYF	TGCGCCAGCAGAACCCGGGGACAGCCCACAAGCTACGAGCAGTACTTC
few	TRBV5-1	.	TRBJ2-3	CASSTAPEVETQYF	TGCGCCAGCAGCACCGCCCCTGAGGTAGAAACGCAGTATTTT
.	TRBV5-1	.	TRBJ1-5	CASSLGTFGSNQPQHF	TGCGCCAGCAGCTTGGGCACGTTCGGTAGCAATCAGCCCCAGCATTTT
.	TRBV30	TRBD1	TRBJ1-4	CAWNLRRGGWEKLFF	TGTGCCTGGAATCTGAGGAGAGGGGGCTGGGAAAAACTGTTTTTT
.	TRBV30	TRBD1	TRBJ1-1	CAWRSPGTGFTEAFF	TGTGCCTGGAGAAGCCCCGGGACAGGGTTCACTGAAGCTTTCTTT
.	TRBV6-5	TRBD2	TRBJ2-1	CASSSGRTSGYNEQFF	TGTGCCAGCAGTTCGGGGAGGACTAGCGGCTACAATGAGCAGTTCTTC
.	TRBV19	.	TRBJ2-1	CASSINLVRHQSYNEQFF	TGTGCCAGTAGTATAAACCTGGTCAGACACCAGTCCTACAATGAGCAGTTCTTC
.	TRBV19	.	TRBJ2-5	CASSQKGGETQYF	TGTGCCAGTAGCCAGAAGGGAGGAGAGACCCAGTACTTC
.	TRBV29-1	TRBD1	TRBJ1-1	CSAKTQGAEAFF	TGCAGCGCCAAGACCCAGGGGGCTGAAGCTTTCTTT
once	TRBV12-3/TRBV12-4	.	TRBJ1-6	CASSRRENSPLHF	TGTGCCAGCAGCCGTAGGGAGAATTCACCCCTCCACTTT
.	TRBV6-5	.	TRBJ1-1	CASSSRGVNANTEAFF	TGTGCCAGCAGTTCTCGGGGGGTCAATGCGAACACTGAAGCTTTCTTT
few	TRBV9	TRBD1	TRBJ1-6	CASSKTGEGSPLHF	TGTGCCAGCAGCAAAACAGGGGAAGGATCACCCCTCCACTTT
.	TRBV11-2	.	TRBJ1-2	CASSLEGTGGYTF	TGTGCCAGCAGCTTAGAAGGGACTGGTGGCTACACCTTC
.	TRBV3-1/TRBV3-2	.	TRBJ2-2	CASSQEEMGNTGELFF	TGTGCCAGCAGCCAAGAGGAGATGGGGAACACCGGGGAGCTGTTTTTT
few	TRBV11-2	TRBD2	TRBJ2-3	CASSPHGGGITDTQYF	TGTGCCAGCAGCCCCCATGGCGGGGGAATCACAGATACGCAGTATTTT
.	TRBV7-8	TRBD2	TRBJ2-1	CASSLVASGGNEQFF	TGTGCCAGCAGCTTAGTGGCTAGCGGGGGGAATGAGCAGTTCTTC
.	TRBV4-1	.	TRBJ2-1	CASSQGLRGYEQFF	TGCGCCAGCAGCCAGGGCCTCAGGGGCTATGAGCAGTTCTTC
.	TRBV10-2	TRBD1	TRBJ2-7	CASTDRGRSVRSYEQYF	TGCGCCAGCACCGACAGGGGGCGGTCGGTCCGGTCCTACGAGCAGTACTTC
.	TRBV5-5	.	TRBJ2-7	CASSFLTREQYF	TGTGCCAGCAGTTTCCTAACCCGCGAGCAGTACTTC
.	TRBV15	TRBD2	TRBJ2-3	CATRWTSWTDTQYF	TGTGCCACCAGGTGGACTAGTTGGACAGATACGCAGTATTTT
.	TRBV28	TRBD1	TRBJ1-2	CASSSTGTNYGYTF	TGTGCCAGCAGTTCGACAGGGACTAACTATGGCTACACCTTC
.	TRBV7-2	.	TRBJ2-1	CASSLARAFSFF	TGTGCCAGCAGCTTAGCGCGGGCCTTCTCGTTCTTC
few	TRBV19	TRBD1	TRBJ1-1	CASSIVGQGDNTEAFF	TGTGCCAGTAGTATAGTGGGACAGGGCGATAACACTGAAGCTTTCTTT
.	TRBV5-1	.	TRBJ1-4	CASSLVPGPEEKLFF	TGCGCCAGCAGCTTGGTTCCAGGCCCCGAGGAAAAACTGTTTTTT
.	TRBV5-1	TRBD2	TRBJ2-5	CASNKREWLETQYF	TGCGCCAGCAACAAGCGGGAGTGGTTGGAGACCCAGTACTTC
.	TRBV2	TRBD1	TRBJ1-3	CASSETQGAFGGNTIYF	TGTGCCAGCAGTGAAACCCAGGGGGCCTTTGGAGGAAACACCATATATTTT
.	TRBV18	TRBD1	TRBJ2-7	CASSPGTGATYEQYF	TGTGCCAGCTCACCGGGGACAGGGGCAACCTACGAGCAGTACTTC
.	TRBV5-1	TRBD2	TRBJ2-1	CASSTGLAGNSYNEQFF	TGCGCCAGCAGCACCGGACTAGCGGGGAACTCCTACAATGAGCAGTTCTTC